The rows below give T cell receptor beta chains drawn from one sample of a study of technical replicates of blood from a few donors. Assay: immunoSEQ multiplex PCR; the TCRdb copy retains only in-frame clones and omits some. The sample has some 80,000 clones; 85% to 95% are singletons. Material: T cells isolated from PBMCs. The receptors were sampled from a human donor in good health. CDR3s include the opening cysteine and the closing phenylalanine or tryptophan. A D gene is named only where the DNA matches it firmly. The listing skips clone size in some rows; elsewhere it reads once, few, many or a size class.

j_gene | abundance | v_gene | d_gene | CDR3nt | CDR3aa
TRBJ1-4 | . | TRBV5-1 | TRBD1 | TGCGCCAGCAAAACCGGGACAGTACTTTCAACTAATGAAAAACTGTTTTTT | CASKTGTVLSTNEKLFF
TRBJ2-2 | . | TRBV2 | TRBD1 | TGTGCCGGAGGAACAGGGGTAGTCGCGAACACCGGGGAGCTGTTTTTT | CAGGTGVVANTGELFF
TRBJ1-4 | . | TRBV28 | . | TGTGCCAGCTTTGATGGAGCAACTAATGAAAAACTGTTTTTT | CASFDGATNEKLFF
TRBJ2-2 | . | TRBV5-1 | TRBD1 | TGCGCCAGCAGCTTTTACGGGACAGGGGGCACCGGGGAGCTGTTTTTT | CASSFYGTGGTGELFF
TRBJ2-5 | . | TRBV6-1 | . | TGTGCCAGCAGTACGAAACAGGGGAGGGAGACCCAGTACTTC | CASSTKQGRETQYF
TRBJ2-3 | . | TRBV4-3 | TRBD2 | TGCGCCAGCAGCTTCCGACTAGCGCTAAATACGCAGTATTTT | CASSFRLALNTQYF
TRBJ2-1 | few | TRBV2 | . | TGTGCCAGCAGTGAGGGCAGATTAAACAATGAGCAGTTCTTC | CASSEGRLNNEQFF
TRBJ2-2 | . | TRBV7-3 | TRBD1 | TGTGCCAGCAGCTGGAACCCGGGACAGGGGGCTCCCGCGAACACCGGGGAGCTGTTTTTT | CASSWNPGQGAPANTGELFF
TRBJ1-4 | . | TRBV6-5 | TRBD1 | TGTGCCAGCAGAGAGGGCCAGGGGGCCGAAAAACTGTTTTTT | CASREGQGAEKLFF
TRBJ1-1 | . | TRBV6-6 | . | TGTGCCAGCAGTTACTTGGATACAGCTGAAGCTTTCTTT | CASSYLDTAEAFF
TRBJ2-5 | . | TRBV7-2 | . | TGTGCCAGCAGCTTAGGTAGGGGAGAGACCCAGTACTTC | CASSLGRGETQYF
TRBJ1-3 | . | TRBV30 | . | TGTGCCTGGGATCCGGGACACTCTGGAAACACCATATATTTT | CAWDPGHSGNTIYF
TRBJ1-1 | . | TRBV7-3 | . | TGTGCCAGCAGCCTCGGGGGGTACGTAATGAACACTGAAGCTTTCTTT | CASSLGGYVMNTEAFF
TRBJ2-4 | . | TRBV28 | . | TGTGCCAGCAGTCTCCCGGGAATCGCCAAAAACATTCAGTACTTC | CASSLPGIAKNIQYF
TRBJ2-1 | . | TRBV7-3 | TRBD2 | TGTGCCAGCATGACTAGCGGGAGGTTAAATGAGCAGTTCTTC | CASMTSGRLNEQFF
TRBJ2-7 | . | TRBV13 | . | TGTGCCAGCACCCCGATTAGAGGGTTCTACGAGCAGTACTTC | CASTPIRGFYEQYF
TRBJ1-2 | . | TRBV18 | . | TGTGCCAGCTCACCAACTACAGGGACATCGTATGGCTACACCTTC | CASSPTTGTSYGYTF
TRBJ2-2 | medium-sized | TRBV20-1 | . | TGCAGTGCCACTAACACCGGGGAGCTGTTTTTT | CSATNTGELFF
TRBJ2-7 | . | TRBV28 | . | TGTGCCAGCAGTTATAGCGGCAACACCTACGAGCAGTACTTC | CASSYSGNTYEQYF
TRBJ1-1 | . | TRBV10-3 | TRBD1 | TGTGCCATCAGTTTACAGGGACAGGTGAACACTGAAGCTTTCTTT | CAISLQGQVNTEAFF
TRBJ2-7 | . | TRBV11-2 | TRBD2 | TGTGCCAGCAGCTCTGGGACTAGCGGTTCCTACGAGCAGTACTTC | CASSSGTSGSYEQYF
TRBJ2-2 | once | TRBV10-3 | . | TGTGCCATCACGTCGGTCACCGGGGAGCTGTTTTTT | CAITSVTGELFF
TRBJ1-1 | . | TRBV18 | TRBD1 | TGTGCCAGCTCACTAACTAACAGGGGTACTGAAGCTTTCTTT | CASSLTNRGTEAFF
TRBJ1-1 | . | TRBV4-3 | TRBD1 | TGCGCCAGCAGCCAAGGAGGGGGACAGGGAACTGAAGCTTTCTTT | CASSQGGGQGTEAFF
TRBJ2-7 | . | TRBV30 | . | TGTGCCTGGAGTAGGGGACACCTAGTCTACGAGCAGTACTTC | CAWSRGHLVYEQYF
TRBJ2-5 | . | TRBV28 | . | TGTGCCAGCAGTTTACCGGGAAGATTAGGAGAGACCCAGTACTTC | CASSLPGRLGETQYF
TRBJ2-3 | . | TRBV5-1 | . | TGCGCCAGCAGCAGAGCGAGAACAGATACGCAGTATTTT | CASSRARTDTQYF
TRBJ2-1 | . | TRBV10-3 | . | TGTGCCATCAGTGAGTCTAAGGGAGACAATGAGCAGTTCTTC | CAISESKGDNEQFF
TRBJ2-7 | . | TRBV19 | TRBD1 | TGTGCCAGTAGTATAAAGACAGGGTACGAGCAGTACTTC | CASSIKTGYEQYF
TRBJ1-5 | . | TRBV9 | . | TGTGCCAGCAGCGGGGGGGTCTATAGCAATCAGCCCCAGCATTTT | CASSGGVYSNQPQHF
TRBJ1-1 | . | TRBV15 | . | TGTGCCACCAGCAGGGGCACAGGGAGTACTGAAGCTTTCTTT | CATSRGTGSTEAFF